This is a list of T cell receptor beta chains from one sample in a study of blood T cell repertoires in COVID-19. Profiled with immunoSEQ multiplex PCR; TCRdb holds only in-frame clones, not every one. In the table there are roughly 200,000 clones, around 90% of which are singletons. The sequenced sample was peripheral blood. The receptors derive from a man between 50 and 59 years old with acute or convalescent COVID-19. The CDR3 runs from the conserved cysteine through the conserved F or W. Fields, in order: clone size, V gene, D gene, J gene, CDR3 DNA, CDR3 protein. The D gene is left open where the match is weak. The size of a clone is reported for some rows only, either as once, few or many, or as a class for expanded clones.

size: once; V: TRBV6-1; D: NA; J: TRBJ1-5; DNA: TGTGCCAGCAGTGACGAGGGCAGTCAGCCCCAGCATTTT; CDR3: CASSDEGSQPQHF
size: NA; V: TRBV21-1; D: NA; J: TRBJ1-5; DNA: TGTGCCAGCGGCCTCGGACAGGGGGCGAGTCAGCCCCAGCATTTT; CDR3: CASGLGQGASQPQHF
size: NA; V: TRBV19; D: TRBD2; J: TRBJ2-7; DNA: TGTGCCAGTAGTACTTTAGCGGGAGGGTCGTACGAGCAGTACTTC; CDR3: CASSTLAGGSYEQYF
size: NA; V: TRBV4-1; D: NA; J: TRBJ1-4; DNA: TGCGCCAGCAGCCAAGTTATCGGGGTAACTAATGAAAAACTGTTTTTT; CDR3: CASSQVIGVTNEKLFF
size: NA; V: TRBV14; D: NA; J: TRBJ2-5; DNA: TGTGCCAGCAGCCCGAGACAGGTATTCCCCCAAGAGACCCAGTACTTC; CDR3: CASSPRQVFPQETQYF
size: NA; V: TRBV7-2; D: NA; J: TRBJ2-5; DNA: TGTGCCAGCAGCTTACTGGAGACCCAGTACTTC; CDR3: CASSLLETQYF
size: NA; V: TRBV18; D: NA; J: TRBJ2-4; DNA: TGTGCCAGCTCACCGCAGGGTATAGCCAAAAACATTCAGTACTTC; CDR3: CASSPQGIAKNIQYF
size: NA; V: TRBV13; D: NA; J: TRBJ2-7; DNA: TGTGCCAGCAGCTTAGTGAGTTCTTGGGCTCGCGAGCAGTACTTC; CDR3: CASSLVSSWAREQYF
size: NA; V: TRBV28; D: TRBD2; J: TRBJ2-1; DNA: TGTGCGATAGGGACTAACTACAATGAGCAGTTCTTC; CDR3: CAIGTNYNEQFF
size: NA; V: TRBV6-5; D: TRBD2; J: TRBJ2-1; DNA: TGTGCCAGCAGCCCCGAGATGTCGGGAGGAATGAAGCAGTTCTTC; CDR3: CASSPEMSGGMKQFF
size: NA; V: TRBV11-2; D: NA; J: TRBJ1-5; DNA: TGTGCCAGCAGCTTAGATTACAGGGCGGGCAGCAATCAGCCCCAGCATTTT; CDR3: CASSLDYRAGSNQPQHF
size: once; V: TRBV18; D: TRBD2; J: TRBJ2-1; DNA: TGTGCCAGCTCAACTCGGGACTATTCCTACAATGAGCAGTTCTTC; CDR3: CASSTRDYSYNEQFF
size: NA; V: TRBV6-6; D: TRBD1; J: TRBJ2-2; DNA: TGTGCCAGCAGTCGCTGGACAGGAAACACCAGGGAGCTGTTTTTT; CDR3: CASSRWTGNTRELFF
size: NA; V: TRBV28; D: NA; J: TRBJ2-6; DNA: TGTGCCAGCAGTCCCCTAAACGCTGGGGCCAACGTCCTGACTTTC; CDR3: CASSPLNAGANVLTF
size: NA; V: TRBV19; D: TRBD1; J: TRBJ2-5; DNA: TGTGCCAGTAGTCTGACAGGGGTCGGGGAGACCCAGTACTTC; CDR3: CASSLTGVGETQYF
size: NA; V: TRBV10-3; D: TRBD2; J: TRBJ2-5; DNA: TGTGCCATCAGTGAGTCCACTAGCGGGGGGGCGTACCAAGAGACCCAGTACTTC; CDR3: CAISESTSGGAYQETQYF
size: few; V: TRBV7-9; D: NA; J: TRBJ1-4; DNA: TGTGCCAGCAGTCAGGGGACAAATGAAAAACTGTTTTTT; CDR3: CASSQGTNEKLFF
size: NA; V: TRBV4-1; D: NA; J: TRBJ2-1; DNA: TGCGCCAGCAGCCAAGGCGGCTACAATGAGCAGTTCTTC; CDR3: CASSQGGYNEQFF
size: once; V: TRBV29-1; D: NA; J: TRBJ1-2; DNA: TGCAGCGTCGAGCGCAGGGCTGGCTACACCTTC; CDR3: CSVERRAGYTF
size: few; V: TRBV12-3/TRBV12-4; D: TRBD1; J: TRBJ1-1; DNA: TGTGCCAGCAAGGGACAGGTGGTTACTGAAGCTTTCTTT; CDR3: CASKGQVVTEAFF
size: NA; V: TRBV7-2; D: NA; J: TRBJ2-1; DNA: TGTGCCAGCAGCCCGGTAGCGGATTCAAATGAGCAGTTCTTC; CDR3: CASSPVADSNEQFF
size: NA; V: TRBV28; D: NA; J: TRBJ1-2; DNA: TGTGCCAGCAGTTTAGGTGGGACGGGACAAATCTATGGCTACACCTTC; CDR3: CASSLGGTGQIYGYTF
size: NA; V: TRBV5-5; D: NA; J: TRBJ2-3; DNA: TGTGCCAGCAGCTTGGCACAAGATACGCAGTATTTT; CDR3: CASSLAQDTQYF